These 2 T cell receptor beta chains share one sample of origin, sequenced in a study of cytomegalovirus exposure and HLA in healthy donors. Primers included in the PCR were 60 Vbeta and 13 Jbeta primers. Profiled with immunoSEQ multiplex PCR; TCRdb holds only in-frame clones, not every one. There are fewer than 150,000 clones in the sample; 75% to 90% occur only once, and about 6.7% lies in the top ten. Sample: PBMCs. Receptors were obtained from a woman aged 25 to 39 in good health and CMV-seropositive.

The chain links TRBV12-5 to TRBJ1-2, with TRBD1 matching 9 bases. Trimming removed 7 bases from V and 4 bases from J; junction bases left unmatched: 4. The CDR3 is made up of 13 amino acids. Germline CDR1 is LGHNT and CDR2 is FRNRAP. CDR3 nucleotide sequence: TGTGCTAGTGCCCAGACAGGGGGCTATGGCTACACCTTC. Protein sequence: CASAQTGGYGYTF.

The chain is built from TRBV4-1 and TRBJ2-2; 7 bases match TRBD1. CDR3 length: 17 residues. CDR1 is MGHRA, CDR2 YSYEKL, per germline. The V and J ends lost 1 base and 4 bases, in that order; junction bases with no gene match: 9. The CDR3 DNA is TGCGCCAGCAGCCAAGTTCCTCGGAACAGGGGCACCGGGGAGCTGTTTTTT. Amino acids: CASSQVPRNRGTGELFF.